These 2 T cell receptor beta chains originate from one sample sequenced in a study of sequential checkpoint blockade in melanoma. Treatment described: randomized to nivolumab then ipilimumab (arm A) or the reverse (arm B). The protocol was immunoSEQ multiplex PCR, while the TCRdb copy is restricted to in-frame clones and leaves out a portion. The sample consists of 7,000 or so clones, approximately 20% of them appearing once. The sample here was tumor tissue (inferred from file names), taken from a patient given nivolumab and ipilimumab in sequence. The receptors were gathered from a human donor with melanoma.

The chain links TRBV25-1 to TRBJ2-2; D not certain. Looked up from germline, CDR1 is MGHDK and CDR2 is SYGVNS. The V end was cut by 2 bases, the J end by 2 bases, with 3 bases between. The CDR3 runs to 13 residues. Here the CDR3 reads CASSEQNTGELFF. In nucleotides, the CDR3 is TGTGCCAGCAGTGAACAAAACACCGGGGAGCTGTTTTTT.

The chain recombines TRBV2 with TRBJ2-1; TRBD2 might be the D (5 bases). Germline V lookup: CDR1 SNHLY, CDR2 FYNNEI. The length of the CDR3 is 12 residues. With 8 bases removed from V and 10 bases from J, the gap between germline ends came to 15 bases. The CDR3 sequence is CASGEQAREQFF. The CDR3 nucleotides read TGTGCCAGCGGGGAGCAGGCTCGCGAGCAGTTCTTC.